The 22 T cell receptor beta chains below come from one sample, sequenced in a study of T cells in Graves' hyperthyroidism and ophthalmopathy. Amplified TCR beta CDR3 regions derived from RNA transcripts. The HTBI primer set drove a first-round RT-PCR of the TCR CDR3. MiXCR, run by TCRdb on the multiplex PCR reads, gives a single entry per CDR3 protein. Of about 350,000 distinct CDR3 sequences in the sample, roughly 14% were seen once. Material: blood. Source of these receptors: a woman aged 30 to 39 with Graves' hyperthyroidism.

Concerning this clonotype: The germline gene is not matched at one end of the junction; a read error may be the cause. The rearrangement uses TRBV3-1 and TRBJ2-5; 9 positions agree with TRBD2. CDR1 is LGHDT, CDR2 YNNKEL, per germline (reference sequence). This CDR3 comprises 12 residues. This CDR3 is CASSPPSGRPHF. As DNA, the CDR3 is TGTGCCAGCAGCCCCCCCAGCGGGAGGCCACACTTC.

This clonotype was seen ten or more times. The V and J genes are TRBV30 and TRBJ1-2; D remains unclear. Trimming took off 3 bases at V and 4 bases at J, with 9 bases between the two ends. This CDR3 spans 12 amino acids. The germline V gene has CDR1 GTSNPN and CDR2 SVGIG (reference sequence). CDR3 bases: TGTGCCTGGAGACCACAGCTCTATGGCTACACCTTC. This translates into CAWRPQLYGYTF.

As concerns this clonotype: Being one base from a much bigger clone, this may be a read error. The V gene is TRBV28, the J gene TRBJ1-1; 8 bases are a match to TRBD1. The CDR3 is 13 residues long. From germline, CDR1 is MDHEN and CDR2 SYDVKM. In nucleotides, the CDR3 is TGTGCCAGCAGGGGACAGGCGAACACTGAAGCTTCCTTT. Translating gives CASRGQANTEASF.

This clonotype was seen a handful of times. The rearrangement links TRBV7-9 to TRBJ2-3, with a possible D match to TRBD2 (6 bases). Germline CDR1 and CDR2: SEHNR and FQNEAQ (reference sequence). V was cut by 0 bases and J by 4 bases, with 11 bases left in between. This CDR3 region has 15 residues. This chain's CDR3 is CASSLAGGMADTQYF. The CDR3 DNA reads TGTGCCAGCAGCTTAGCAGGCGGGATGGCAGATACGCAGTATTTT. The variable domain in full, with the rest retrieved from reference TRBV7-9 and TRBJ2-3, is DTGVSQNPRHKITKRGQNVTFRCDPISEHNRLYWYRQTLGQGPEFLTYFQNEAQLEKSRLLSDRFSAERPKGSFSTLEIQRTEQGDSAMYLCASSLAGGMADTQYFGPGTRLTVL.

This clonotype was counted only a few times. CDR3 in amino acids: CASSLIDRGGYGYTF. CDR3 sequence (DNA): TGCGCCAGCAGCTTGATTGACAGGGGGGGCTATGGCTACACCTTC. The chain carries TRBV5-1 and TRBJ1-2; 9 bases match TRBD1. The V gene end was trimmed by 1 base and the J gene end by 4 bases; junction bases not matched to a gene: 5. The CDR3 is made up of 15 amino acids. Per germline, CDR1 SGHRS and CDR2 YFSETQ.

With regard to this clonotype: The final CDR3 position lacks the conserved phenylalanine or tryptophan, pointing to a likely read error. The chain uses TRBV24-1 and TRBJ1-2; no clear D. Trimming pared 3 bases from V and 3 bases from J, leaving 10 bases between. This CDR3 region has 14 residues. The germline V gene has CDR1 KGHDR and CDR2 SFDVKD. CDR3 bases: TGTGCCACCAGTGATAAGGGCGGTTACTATGGCTACACCTCC. Amino acids: CATSDKGGYYGYTS.

This clonotype was seen ten or more times. The V and J genes are TRBV10-3 and TRBJ1-5; D might be TRBD1 (6 bases). Germline-derived CDR1 and CDR2 are ENHRY and SYGVKD. Trimming shortened V by 0 bases and J by 0 bases, and 12 bases separated the two germline ends. The CDR3 covers 17 residues. The CDR3 loop reads CAISESVGGFSNQPQHF. The CDR3 region has the DNA TGTGCCATCAGTGAGTCGGTGGGGGGCTTTAGCAATCAGCCCCAGCATTTT.

The chain employs TRBV5-1 and TRBJ2-7; D is perhaps TRBD1 (5 bases). V lost 1 base to trimming and J lost 3 bases, with 14 bases between them. The CDR3 has 15 residues. Germline CDR1 reads SGHRS; CDR2 reads YFSETQ. In nucleotides, the CDR3 is TGCGCCAGCAGCTTGATTAGTGACAGATACTACGAGCAGTACTTC. It translates to CASSLISDRYYEQYF.

This clonotype was counted ten times or more. The chain links TRBV2 to TRBJ2-7; D is unclear. CDR1 SNHLY and CDR2 FYNNEI come from the germline V gene. This CDR3 has 11 amino acids. Between the trimmed V and J ends, which lost 4 bases and 3 bases, there was a span of 4 bases. The DNA of the CDR3 is TGTGCCAGCAGTGGTAACTACGAGCAGTACTTC. Amino acids: CASSGNYEQYF. The full variable domain, rest sourced from reference TRBV2 and TRBJ2-7, is EPEVTQTPSHQVTQMGQEVILRCVPISNHLYFYWYRQILGQKVEFLVSFYNNEISEKSEIFDDQFSVERPDGSNFTLKIRSTKLEDSAMYFCASSGNYEQYFGPGTRLTVT.

CDR3 bases: TGTGCCAGCAGTTTACGGACTAGCGGGATTGACGAGCAGTACTTC. Amino acids: CASSLRTSGIDEQYF. The V and J genes are TRBV27 and TRBJ2-7; 12 positions match TRBD2. With 2 bases clipped from V and 5 bases from J, the junction kept 4 bases outside the gene matches. This CDR3 region has 15 residues. Germline V gene data show CDR1 as MNHEY and CDR2 as SMNVEV (reference sequence).

This clonotype was recorded many times. J is TRBJ2-7 and V is TRBV6-1, with D hard to call. The CDR3 runs to 11 residues. Looked up from germline, CDR1 is MNHNS and CDR2 is SASEGT. V was pared by 6 bases and J by 4 bases, with 7 bases between. CDR3: CASRQDYEQYF. The CDR3 nucleotides read TGTGCCAGCAGGCAAGATTACGAGCAGTACTTC.

Only a few counts were recorded for this clonotype. This chain uses TRBV30 with TRBJ2-7; 9 bases line up with TRBD2. The J segment lost 3 bases and the V segment lost 7 bases, leaving 7 bases of the junction unmatched. Germline V gene data show CDR1 as GTSNPN and CDR2 as SVGIG (reference sequence). The CDR3 consists of 13 residues. The CDR3 loop is CAYIAGEYYEQYF. The CDR3 DNA reads TGTGCCTACATAGCGGGAGAGTACTACGAGCAGTACTTC.

The V gene is TRBV20-1, the J gene TRBJ2-5; D uncertain. Per the germline V gene, CDR1 is DFQATT and CDR2 is SNEGSKA (reference sequence). The CDR3 is 18 amino acids. Trimming took 3 bases from V and 2 from J, leaving 25 bases between them. DNA of the CDR3: TGCAGTGCTAGCGGGTTTGGGTCGCGCTTGGGGTCGCAAGAGACCCAGTACTTC. Its translation is CSASGFGSRLGSQETQYF.

The sample holds many counts of this clonotype. J is TRBJ1-5 and V is TRBV28; perhaps TRBD1 as D (6 bases). The V gene's germline CDR1 is MDHEN and CDR2 SYDVKM. Trimming pared 6 bases from V and 0 bases from J, leaving 24 bases between. CDR3 length: 19 residues. The CDR3 sequence: CASSRRGRGGRYSNQPQHF. The CDR3 DNA sequence: TGTGCCAGCAGCCGAAGGGGGAGGGGCGGACGTTATAGCAATCAGCCCCAGCATTTT.

There are many counts of this clonotype. V and J are TRBV7-2 and TRBJ2-1; tentative D call: TRBD1 (5 bases). V was shortened by 4 bases and J by 5 bases, with 12 bases between the two germline ends. Germline CDR1 and CDR2: SGHTA and FQGNSA. The CDR3 is made up of 14 amino acids. CDR3 region: CASSWGVGHNEQFF. The CDR3 DNA reads TGTGCCAGCAGCTGGGGCGTTGGGCACAATGAGCAGTTCTTC.

The chain employs TRBV20-1 and TRBJ1-6; D is unresolved. Germline assignment: CDR1 DFQATT and CDR2 SNEGSKA (reference sequence). The CDR3 covers 13 residues. This chain's CDR3 is CIAAGSYNSPLHF. In nucleotides, the CDR3 is TGCATTGCCGCCGGGAGTTATAATTCACCCCTCCACTTT.

This clonotype has a count of ten or more. This is likely a read error, given that the CDR3 carries no conserved phenylalanine or tryptophan at its end. The CDR3 is CARGVGYGYTL. The CDR3 DNA follows: TGTGCCAGAGGGGTGGGCTATGGCTACACCCTC. The chain is built from TRBV2 and TRBJ1-2; a possible D gene is TRBD1 (5 bases). The CDR3 length is 11 residues. Germline CDR1 reads SNHLY; CDR2 reads FYNNEI. V shed 9 bases and J shed 4 bases, with 9 bases lying between them.

A few counts support this clonotype. The CDR3 sequence: CSAITGQGGQPQHF. CDR3 nucleotide sequence: TGCAGTGCTATTACGGGACAGGGCGGTCAGCCCCAGCATTTT. This chain uses TRBV20-1 with TRBJ1-5, with 9 bases identical to TRBD1. V trimming: 4 bases; J trimming: 6 bases; junction bases outside the gene matches: 7. This CDR3 comprises 14 residues. In germline, CDR1 is DFQATT, CDR2 SNEGSKA (reference sequence).

The rearrangement links TRBV5-5 to TRBJ2-5; 7 bases align to TRBD1. The CDR3 is 14 residues long. Losses at the gene ends were 4 bases for V and 5 bases for J; bases not matched to a gene: 8. Germline V gene data show CDR1 as SGHKS and CDR2 as YYEKEE (reference sequence). The CDR3 DNA is TGTGCCAGCAGCCGACAGGGCTCATGGGAGACCCAGTACTTC. This gives the protein CASSRQGSWETQYF.

About this clonotype: Possible read error: a much larger clone is one base away. The chain joins TRBV30 to TRBJ2-2, with 7 bases fitting TRBD2. The CDR3 loop spans 13 amino acids. The germline gives CDR1 GTSNPN, CDR2 SVGIG (reference sequence). CDR3 loop: CAWTPLATGELSF. In DNA, the CDR3 is TGTGCCTGGACCCCACTAGCGACCGGGGAGCTGTCTTTT.

This clonotype has a count of ten or more. The V and J genes are TRBV7-8 and TRBJ2-1; D uncertain. V gave up 5 bases and J gave up 0 bases, with 14 bases separating them. From germline, CDR1 is SGHVS and CDR2 FQNEAQ. CDR3 length: 16 residues. CDR3: CASSPRLLSSYNEQFF. The CDR3 region has the DNA TGTGCCAGCAGCCCTCGGTTACTCAGCTCCTACAATGAGCAGTTCTTC.

This clonotype was seen a handful of times. The gene calls are TRBV28 and TRBJ2-7, with D possibly matching TRBD2 (6 bases). The CDR3 runs 14 residues. Germline assignment: CDR1 MDHEN and CDR2 SYDVKM. V was pared by 8 bases and J by 3 bases, with 17 bases between. CDR3 loop: CASGNGTVRYEQYF. The CDR3 DNA sequence: TGTGCCAGCGGAAACGGGACTGTCCGCTACGAGCAGTACTTC.